This is a list of T cell receptor beta chains from one sample in a study of OX40 agonist ivuxolimab in advanced cancers. Method: immunoSEQ multiplex PCR; TCRdb's copy keeps in-frame clones and lacks some. The sample carries approximately 72,000 clones, 84% recorded once. The sequences come from CD4+ or CD8+ T cells sorted from blood, collected in a trial of the OX40 agonist ivuxolimab. The receptors were gathered from an adult with an advanced solid tumor such as melanoma, head and neck, liver or kidney cancer. CDR3s include the opening cysteine and the closing phenylalanine or tryptophan. Fields, in order: CDR3 DNA, CDR3 protein, V gene, clone size, J gene, D gene. D genes are given only for firm matches. Where a row states a size, it is once, few, many or the class of an expanded clone; other rows omit it.

DNA: TGTGCCAGCAGTGAAGGGGTCGCGACAGAGACCCAGTACTTC
CDR3: CASSEGVATETQYF
V: TRBV2
size: -
J: TRBJ2-5
D: -

DNA: TGTGCCAGCAGAATCTCAGGGATTTACGAGCAGTACTTC
CDR3: CASRISGIYEQYF
V: TRBV28
size: -
J: TRBJ2-7
D: -

DNA: TGTGCCAGCAGCCGACGGACAGGCGCCCCTTCGTACGAGCAGTACTTC
CDR3: CASSRRTGAPSYEQYF
V: TRBV21-1
size: once
J: TRBJ2-7
D: -

DNA: TGTGCCAGCAGCCCCCTAGCGGGGGGGCTTTACAATGAGCAGTTCTTC
CDR3: CASSPLAGGLYNEQFF
V: TRBV9
size: -
J: TRBJ2-1
D: TRBD2

DNA: TGTGCCAGCAGGCAATACGAGCAGTACTTC
CDR3: CASRQYEQYF
V: TRBV2
size: few
J: TRBJ2-7
D: -

DNA: TGTGCCAGCAGTTTCAACCCGTCGACGGGAGTAAAACTGTTTTTT
CDR3: CASSFNPSTGVKLFF
V: TRBV27
size: -
J: TRBJ1-4
D: -

DNA: TGTGCCAGCTCACCGGGGGAGCGGGGAAAACTGTTTTTT
CDR3: CASSPGERGKLFF
V: TRBV18
size: -
J: TRBJ1-4
D: -

DNA: TGTGCCAGCAGCCAAGATGGACGGAGCTACACCTTC
CDR3: CASSQDGRSYTF
V: TRBV4-2
size: -
J: TRBJ1-2
D: -

DNA: TGTGCCAGCACCGACACCGGGACAGGGACGGGAAATGAGCAGTTCTTC
CDR3: CASTDTGTGTGNEQFF
V: TRBV6-6
size: -
J: TRBJ2-1
D: TRBD1

DNA: TGCGCCAGCACCCTCAAGGGCCCCCTGAATACAGATACGCAGTATTTT
CDR3: CASTLKGPLNTDTQYF
V: TRBV4-1
size: -
J: TRBJ2-3
D: -

DNA: TGCGCCAGCAGGTGGACTAGCGGAACCCAAGACAGGTCGTACTTC
CDR3: CASRWTSGTQDRSYF
V: TRBV5-1
size: -
J: TRBJ2-7
D: TRBD2

DNA: TGTGCCAGCAGTGAAGCCCTAGGCTACGAGCAGTACTTC
CDR3: CASSEALGYEQYF
V: TRBV2
size: -
J: TRBJ2-7
D: -

DNA: TGTGCCAGTAAGGGGGCGCTTAACTACGAGCAGTACTTC
CDR3: CASKGALNYEQYF
V: TRBV19
size: -
J: TRBJ2-7
D: TRBD1

DNA: TGTGCCAGCAGTCCAAGCGGTCACATCCAAGAGACCCAGTACTTC
CDR3: CASSPSGHIQETQYF
V: TRBV28
size: -
J: TRBJ2-5
D: -

DNA: TGTGCCTGGAGTATGGGGGACAGGGGGATCACTGAAGCTTTCTTT
CDR3: CAWSMGDRGITEAFF
V: TRBV30
size: -
J: TRBJ1-1
D: TRBD1

DNA: TGCAGCGTTCCAGGGTACACTGAAGCTTTCTTT
CDR3: CSVPGYTEAFF
V: TRBV29-1
size: medium-sized
J: TRBJ1-1
D: -

DNA: TGTGCCATCATGAACCCGGGACAGGGCGACGAGCAGTACTTC
CDR3: CAIMNPGQGDEQYF
V: TRBV10-3
size: -
J: TRBJ2-7
D: TRBD1

DNA: TGTGCCAGTAGTGGAGGACTAGGCTACTACGAGCAGTACTTC
CDR3: CASSGGLGYYEQYF
V: TRBV19
size: -
J: TRBJ2-7
D: TRBD2

DNA: TGTGCCATCAGTGATCCTACAGGGGGAACTCAGCCCCAGCATTTT
CDR3: CAISDPTGGTQPQHF
V: TRBV10-3
size: -
J: TRBJ1-5
D: TRBD1

DNA: TGTGCCAGCAGTGAAGAGGGGAGGGCCTTTTCTAATGAGCAGTTCTTC
CDR3: CASSEEGRAFSNEQFF
V: TRBV2
size: -
J: TRBJ2-1
D: TRBD2

DNA: TGCGCCAGCAGCTTGAGTAACAGGGAACAAGAGACCCAGTACTTC
CDR3: CASSLSNREQETQYF
V: TRBV5-1
size: -
J: TRBJ2-5
D: -

DNA: TGTGCCACCAGTCGGGGACACCTAGAAGCTTTCTTT
CDR3: CATSRGHLEAFF
V: TRBV15
size: -
J: TRBJ1-1
D: -

DNA: TGTGCCAGCAGTCACAGATCCTCACCCCTCCACTTT
CDR3: CASSHRSSPLHF
V: TRBV6-5
size: -
J: TRBJ1-6
D: -

DNA: TGCGCCAGCAGCCCGCCCGGGACTAGCGGGGCCGGGGTCGGGGAGCCGTTTTTT
CDR3: CASSPPGTSGAGVGEPFF
V: TRBV4-1
size: -
J: TRBJ2-2
D: TRBD2

DNA: TGTGCCAGCAGCTCAACACAGGGGACCGGGGAGCTGTTTTTT
CDR3: CASSSTQGTGELFF
V: TRBV6-5
size: once
J: TRBJ2-2
D: TRBD1

DNA: TGCGCCAGCAGCCAGTCTCTAGCGGGGGCGAACACCGGGGAGCTGTTTTTT
CDR3: CASSQSLAGANTGELFF
V: TRBV4-1
size: -
J: TRBJ2-2
D: TRBD2

DNA: TGTGCCAGCTCACCGGCAAGCGACCCGCGTGATGGCTACACCTTC
CDR3: CASSPASDPRDGYTF
V: TRBV18
size: -
J: TRBJ1-2
D: -

DNA: TGTGCCAGCAGTTACAGACTAGCGGGGGGCCCGGAGCAGTACTTC
CDR3: CASSYRLAGGPEQYF
V: TRBV6-5
size: -
J: TRBJ2-7
D: TRBD2

DNA: TGCAGCGTTGATTCGGCTTTCTTT
CDR3: CSVDSAFF
V: TRBV29-1
size: -
J: TRBJ1-1
D: -

DNA: TGCGCCAGCAGCTTCGACAGGGGTGAAAAACTGTTTTTT
CDR3: CASSFDRGEKLFF
V: TRBV5-1
size: -
J: TRBJ1-4
D: TRBD1